This passage covers 7 T cell receptor beta chains from one sample sequenced in a study of T cells expressing NK-cell markers. After re-calling the 5' RACE reads, TCRdb lists one entry per CDR3 protein, DNA absent. This table lists about 460,000 distinct CDR3 sequences. The sample comprised blood T cells: a sorted CD56 or NKG2C T cell subset, CD4+ or CD8+ T cells, or bulk PBMC T cells (not recorded which). Receptors originate from a woman aged 45-65 years in good health.

The chain joins TRBV7-8 to TRBJ2-1; without DNA, the TCRdb call of TRBD2 cannot be checked. Germline CDR1 is SGHVS and CDR2 is FQNEAQ. This CDR3 has 14 amino acids. CDR3 in amino acids: CASSGRTSGNEQFF.

The chain couples TRBV27 to TRBJ2-1; TCRdb proposes TRBD1, but this gene call is untestable without DNA. Germline V CDR1 and CDR2: MNHEY, SMNVEV (reference sequence). The CDR3 consists of 15 residues. CDR3 sequence reads: CASSATGVMINEQFF.

This chain links TRBV11-2 with TRBJ2-3; with no DNA, the TCRdb D assignment of TRBD2 cannot be verified. The CDR3 extends over 17 amino acids. Germline V lookup: CDR1 SGHAT, CDR2 FQNNGV. CDR3 residues: CASSLGLVQGSTDTQYF.

V is TRBV29-1 and J is TRBJ2-2; no DNA is available, so the TRBD1 call from TCRdb remains unchecked. The CDR3 sequence is 16 residues long. Germline V gene lookup returns CDR1 SQVTM and CDR2 ANQGSEA. CDR3 loop: CSVEPLQGADGGELFF.

The chain carries TRBV3-1 and TRBJ2-2; lacking DNA, the TRBD2 call made by TCRdb goes unchecked. The CDR3 loop spans 19 amino acids. In germline, CDR1 is LGHDT, CDR2 YNNKEL (reference sequence). The chain's CDR3 is CASSHALGSGRGNTGELFF.

CDR3: CASSLWGLADNNEQFF. The chain uses TRBV12-3 or TRBV12-4 and TRBJ2-1; TCRdb indicates TRBD2, and absent DNA this call remains unverified. This CDR3 has 16 residues.

Here the CDR3 reads CASSLDFHNQPQHF. This chain uses TRBV11-2 with TRBJ1-5. CDR1 is SGHAT, CDR2 FQNNGV, per germline. The CDR3 is 14 amino acids.